This is a list of T cell receptor beta chains from one sample in a study of blood T cell repertoires in COVID-19. This table comes from immunoSEQ multiplex PCR, and its TCRdb copy is limited to in-frame clones, with some not included. This table has some 200,000 clones, about 80% appearing once. Sequenced material: PBMCs or T cells enriched from blood (not recorded which). The receptors derive from a man in his forties who had recovered from COVID-19. Both conserved end residues are trimmed from each CDR3.

>TRBV11-1|TRBJ1-6
ASSLRQGRNSPLH
>TRBV30|TRBJ1-3
AWNYRVPSGNTIY
>TRBV21-1|TRBJ1-1
ASSKGEDEAF
>TRBV6-5|TRBJ1-1
ASRRTGGSTEAF
>TRBV18|TRBJ1-5
ASSPDQGSNQPQH
>TRBV2|TRBJ2-7
ASSPLSQRGSSYEQY
>TRBV24-1|TRBJ2-3
ATSPKIGRSTDTQY
>TRBV19|TRBJ1-1
ATPPRDRGFYMNTEAF
>TRBV6-5|TRBJ1-1
ASRWGQGFATEAF
>TRBV25-1|TRBJ1-1
ASSYYGEGREAF
>TRBV5-1|TRBJ2-3
ASSFGGPTDTQY
>TRBV6-7|TRBJ1-4
ASSLTGGRGEKLF
>TRBV24-1|TRBJ2-1
ATSDPGTGDNEQF
>TRBV28|TRBJ2-5
ASSPIGASQETQY
>TRBV11-2|TRBJ2-4
ASSLRQGASNIQY
>TRBV19|TRBJ2-3
ASSILAGDTDTQY
>TRBV14|TRBJ1-1
ASSQAGWRTEAF
>TRBV6-5|TRBJ2-5
ASIAWTEETQY
>TRBV7-9|TRBJ2-7
ASSLRAHEQY
>TRBV5-1|TRBJ2-1
ASSFSSSGGQYNEQF
>TRBV7-3|TRBJ2-5
ASSLTGTGGLETQY
>TRBV7-8|TRBJ1-5
ASSLDRVGNQPQH
>TRBV6-5|TRBJ2-7
ASSTSGGLTYEQY
>TRBV6-1|TRBJ2-1
ASSEVRFSSYNEQF
>TRBV30|TRBJ2-1
AWRRGYNEQF
>TRBV5-1|TRBJ1-2
ASSLVGASNYGYT
>TRBV6-5|TRBJ1-1
ASSRGTQAF
>TRBV4-1|TRBJ2-1
ASSQGFQLRNEQF
>TRBV4-1|TRBJ1-2
ASSQDRFRGYT
>TRBV18|TRBJ2-3
ASSQGALTDTQY
>TRBV28|TRBJ1-2
ASSTPSGDRDLYGYT
>TRBV20-1|TRBJ2-1
RVAGGPRQF
>TRBV24-1|TRBJ1-2
ATSGGTGALYGYT
>TRBV30|TRBJ1-1
AWSVGWDTNGGAF
>TRBV6-1|TRBJ2-2
ASSEERVLSTGELF
>TRBV5-1|TRBJ1-4
ASQGQGREKLF
>TRBV4-1|TRBJ1-4
ASSQVGRGGEKLF
>TRBV7-8|TRBJ1-5
ASSPFTGRNQPQH
>TRBV6-2/TRBV6-3|TRBJ1-1
ASSTGTGYVAEAF
>TRBV24-1|TRBJ1-1
ATSAGGETEAF
>TRBV6-5|TRBJ1-5
ASSWDRETPQH
>TRBV10-3|TRBJ2-5
AISDLAGGQETQY
>TRBV4-2|TRBJ2-1
ASSQDRGYNEQF
>TRBV5-1|TRBJ1-2
ASSASGLPDEGYGYT
>TRBV6-5|TRBJ1-1
ASSRNTEAF
>TRBV6-2/TRBV6-3|TRBJ1-1
ASSYSYQSGGYDEAF